Following are 29 T cell receptor beta chains from one sample sequenced in a study of blood T cell repertoires in COVID-19. Assay: immunoSEQ multiplex PCR; the TCRdb copy retains only in-frame clones and omits some. The table has roughly 190,000 clones, roughly 82% seen once; the top ten hold roughly 7.1%. The sequencing input was peripheral blood. The source is a woman aged 60-70 years with COVID-19, enrolled during active disease.

This chain links TRBV5-5 with TRBJ1-1; D remains ambiguous. The CDR3 runs to 15 residues. V was trimmed by 2 bases and J by 5 bases, leaving 16 bases between them. Germline CDR1 and CDR2: SGHKS and YYEKEE (reference sequence). CDR3 DNA: TGTGCCAGCAGCTTTTTTGGGCAGACCGATACTGAAGCTTTCTTT. Translated, it gives CASSFFGQTDTEAFF.

Only a few counts were recorded for this clone. The V gene is TRBV19, the J gene TRBJ1-5; D gene uncertain. The CDR3 covers 14 residues. Looked up from germline, CDR1 is LNHDA and CDR2 is SQIVND (reference sequence). Between the trimmed V and J ends, which lost 3 bases and 0 bases, there was a span of 6 bases. The CDR3 region has the DNA TGTGCCAGTAGTATTCTCGGTAGCAATCAGCCCCAGCATTTT. Amino acid sequence: CASSILGSNQPQHF.

This chain joins TRBV28 and TRBJ2-3, with TRBD1 identical over 9 bases. Germline values: CDR1 MDHEN, CDR2 SYDVKM. CDR3 size: 15 residues. The junction had 11 bases not matched to a gene; V was cut back by 4 bases and J by 9 bases. This CDR3 reads CASSYTGTGFGTQYF. The CDR3 nucleotides are TGTGCCAGCAGTTACACCGGGACAGGGTTCGGGACGCAGTATTTT.

This chain joins TRBV6-2 or TRBV6-3 and TRBJ1-1; TRBD1 might be the D (5 bases). This CDR3 is 15 amino acids long. Trimming left V 6 bases short and J 0 bases short, with 14 bases between. CDR1 is MNHEY and CDR2 is SVGEGT in the germline V gene. The CDR3 here is CASSPNDRLNTEAFF. CDR3 in DNA: TGTGCCAGCAGCCCGAACGACAGATTGAACACTGAAGCTTTCTTT.

The chain carries TRBV2 and TRBJ1-1, with D hard to call. Deletions cut 5 bases from V and 5 bases from J, with 9 bases between. The CDR3 loop spans 12 amino acids. Looked up from germline, CDR1 is SNHLY and CDR2 is FYNNEI. The CDR3 region has the DNA TGTGCCAGCAGTCGGGAGGAGACTGAAGCTTTCTTT. This translates into CASSREETEAFF.

About this clone itself: It may be a read error: a sequence one base away is much more abundant. This chain uses TRBV7-3 with TRBJ2-3; 7 nucleotides line up with TRBD2. With V trimmed by 2 bases and J by 2 bases, 1 base remained unmatched. Per germline, CDR1 SGHTA and CDR2 FQGTGA. This CDR3 comprises 14 residues. The CDR3 reads CASSLGTTTDTQYF. The CDR3 nucleotides are TGTGCCAGCAGCTTAGGGACTACCACAGATACGCAGTATTTT. The variable domain in full, with the rest retrieved from reference TRBV7-3 and TRBJ2-3, is GAGVSQTPSNKVTEKGKYVELRCDPISGHTALYWYRQSLGQGPEFLIYFQGTGAADDSGLPNDRFFAVRPEGSVSTLKIQRTERGDSAVYLCASSLGTTTDTQYFGPGTRLTVL.

V gene TRBV14 combines with J gene TRBJ2-1; 10 positions match TRBD2. There are 17 residues in the CDR3. Germline CDR1 reads SGHDN; CDR2 reads FVKESK. The junction had 11 bases not matched to a gene; V was cut back by 2 bases and J by 7 bases. The CDR3: CASSQLTGLANVNEQFF. In nucleotides, the CDR3 is TGTGCCAGCAGCCAACTAACGGGACTAGCGAACGTAAATGAGCAGTTCTTC.

The chain has TRBV28 and TRBJ2-7; the D gene is possibly TRBD2 (6 bases). The CDR3 length is 15 residues. Germline CDR1 reads MDHEN; CDR2 reads SYDVKM. V was clipped by 2 bases and J by 0 bases, with 11 bases between them. The CDR3 nucleotides are TGTGCCAGCAGTTTAATTATCGGGAGCTCCTACGAGCAGTACTTC. This encodes CASSLIIGSSYEQYF.

This clone was seen only a few times. The V gene is TRBV14, the J gene TRBJ1-1; TRBD1 might be the D (6 bases). CDR1 and CDR2 from the germline V gene are SGHDN and FVKESK. V dropped 1 base and J dropped 6 bases, with 15 bases sitting between them. CDR3 length: 15 residues. This CDR3 is CASSQARNRVAEAFF. DNA of the CDR3: TGTGCCAGCAGCCAAGCGAGGAACAGGGTAGCTGAAGCTTTCTTT.

The chain joins TRBV10-3 to TRBJ1-5, with a tentative D call TRBD1 (5 bases). Per germline, CDR1 ENHRY and CDR2 SYGVKD. The V and J ends lost 0 bases and 3 bases respectively, with 9 bases between them. The CDR3 loop spans 15 amino acids. CDR3 nucleotide sequence: TGTGCCATCAGTGAGTCGGCAGGGAACAATCAGCCCCAGCATTTT. Protein sequence: CAISESAGNNQPQHF.

This rearrangement joins TRBV18 to TRBJ2-1, with D perhaps TRBD2 (5 bases). This CDR3 has 16 amino acids. V dropped 1 base and J dropped 6 bases, with 16 bases sitting between them. Germline assignment: CDR1 KGHSH and CDR2 LQKENI. The CDR3 bases are TGTGCCAGCTCACCACGAACTAGTGGTTTGGGCAATGAGCAGTTCTTC. Amino acids: CASSPRTSGLGNEQFF.

This clone was counted once. The chain is built from TRBV3-1 (or the pseudogene TRBV3-2) and TRBJ2-5, with 10 bases fitting TRBD2. CDR1 LGHDT and CDR2 YNNKEL come from the germline V gene (reference sequence). Trimming took 1 base from V and 3 from J; bases not matched to a gene: 5. There are 16 residues in the CDR3. The DNA of the CDR3 is TGTGCCAGCAGCCAAGGAGCGGGAGGGCCTGAAGAGACCCAGTACTTC. This codes for CASSQGAGGPEETQYF.

The CDR3 region is CASSEVQLTGDEQYV. The CDR3 region has the DNA TGCGCCAGCAGTGAAGTCCAACTAACAGGCGACGAGCAGTACGTC. The chain carries TRBV10-1 and TRBJ2-7; possible D gene TRBD1, 5 bases. There are 15 residues in the CDR3. V was pared by 3 bases and J by 5 bases, with 17 bases between. CDR1 and CDR2 (germline): WNHNN, SYGVQD (reference sequence).

The DNA for the CDR3 is TGTGCCAGCAGCCAGGGCGCCCGGTACACAGATACGCAGTATTTT. Amino acids: CASSQGARYTDTQYF. V and J are TRBV14 and TRBJ2-3, with D uncertain. The ends were cut back, 3 bases at V and 2 bases at J, with 12 bases in the middle. The CDR3 covers 15 residues. Germline loops: CDR1 SGHDN, CDR2 FVKESK.

The chain has TRBV18 and TRBJ2-5; TRBD2 matches at 8 bases. After removal of 4 bases from V and 5 bases from J, the junction contained 12 bases not matched to a gene. Germline assignment: CDR1 KGHSH and CDR2 LQKENI. The CDR3 has 16 residues. CDR3 loop: CASSLASGGGRETQYF. CDR3 nucleotides: TGTGCCAGCTCACTCGCCAGCGGGGGTGGCCGGGAGACCCAGTACTTC.

V usage is TRBV6-6 and J usage is TRBJ1-6; 10 positions match TRBD1. This CDR3 spans 15 amino acids. The ends lost 6 bases at V and 6 bases at J; junction bases unmatched: 5. From germline, CDR1 is MNHNY and CDR2 SVGAGI (reference sequence). The CDR3 DNA sequence: TGTGCCAGCAGCCGGACAGGGGGAGGTAATTCACCCCTCCACTTT. The encoded protein is CASSRTGGGNSPLHF.

This chain links TRBV7-8 with TRBJ2-1; 10 positions agree with TRBD2. Trimming at V came to 4 bases and at J to 0 bases, leaving 6 bases not matched to a gene. The CDR3 is 17 amino acids. The germline gives CDR1 SGHVS, CDR2 FQNEAQ. CDR3 sequence: CASSWGSGGRSYNEQFF. Written as DNA, the CDR3 is TGTGCCAGCAGCTGGGGTAGCGGGGGGCGCTCCTACAATGAGCAGTTCTTC.

The V gene is TRBV28, the J gene TRBJ1-6, with D unclear. CDR3 length: 15 residues. Germline CDR1 MDHEN, CDR2 SYDVKM. V was shortened by 5 bases and J by 5 bases, with 13 bases between the two germline ends. The CDR3 loop is CASSRNPGDNSPLHF. The CDR3 bases are TGTGCCAGCAGTCGCAATCCCGGAGATAATTCACCCCTCCACTTT.

The chain carries TRBV25-1 and TRBJ2-1, with D perhaps TRBD2 (6 bases). The CDR3 runs 15 residues. Trimming took 4 bases from V and 4 from J, leaving 14 bases between them. Germline V gene lookup returns CDR1 MGHDK and CDR2 SYGVNS. CDR3 coding DNA: TGTGCCAGCAGTGTGTCTCTGGGGGGTTACAATGAGCAGTTCTTC. The encoded protein is CASSVSLGGYNEQFF.

The chain couples TRBV11-3 to TRBJ2-1; no clear D. The CDR3 totals 14 residues. Trimming shortened V by 0 bases and J by 2 bases, and 5 bases separated the two germline ends. Looked up from germline, CDR1 is SGHNT and CDR2 is YENEEA. The CDR3, as DNA: TGTGCCAGCAGCTTAGACAACACCTACAATGAGCAGTTCTTC. Protein sequence: CASSLDNTYNEQFF.

This chain's CDR3 is CSVRMDWDYGYTF. The DNA for the CDR3 is TGCAGCGTCCGAATGGACTGGGACTATGGCTACACCTTC. The chain recombines TRBV29-1 with TRBJ1-2, with D unclear. CDR3 size: 13 residues. Per germline, CDR1 SQVTM and CDR2 ANQGSEA. Trimming removed 6 bases from V and 3 bases from J, with 14 bases in between.

This clone was recorded only once. V and J are TRBV5-1 and TRBJ2-3; 8 nucleotides align to TRBD1. The CDR3 runs 15 residues. Unmatched junction bases numbered 1, after V lost 0 bases and J lost 1 base. Germline CDR1 SGHRS, CDR2 YFSETQ. The CDR3 here is CASSLEDRGTDTQYF. DNA for the CDR3: TGCGCCAGCAGCTTGGAGGACAGGGGCACAGATACGCAGTATTTT. The whole variable domain, filled in from reference TRBV5-1 and TRBJ2-3, reads KAGVTQTPRYLIKTRGQQVTLSCSPISGHRSVSWYQQTPGQGLQFLFEYFSETQRNKGNFPGRFSGRQFSNSRSEMNVSTLELGDSALYLCASSLEDRGTDTQYFGPGTRLTVL.

This sequence joins TRBV4-1 and TRBJ2-7; a possible D gene is TRBD2 (6 bases). Germline-derived CDR1 and CDR2 are MGHRA and YSYEKL. Between the trimmed V and J ends, which lost 1 base and 5 bases, there was a span of 12 bases. CDR3 length: 14 amino acids. CDR3 DNA: TGCGCCAGCAGCCAAGTGGGACTGGGAGACGAGCAGTACTTC. This encodes CASSQVGLGDEQYF.

This sequence joins TRBV28 and TRBJ2-3; possibly TRBD1 for D (5 bases). This CDR3 contains 15 residues. Germline V lookup: CDR1 MDHEN, CDR2 SYDVKM. The ends were cut back, 4 bases at V and 3 bases at J, with 14 bases in the middle. The CDR3 DNA reads as TGTGCCAGCAGTTCTCTGGCAGGGAAAACAGATACGCAGTATTTT. Translating it yields CASSSLAGKTDTQYF.

The genes are TRBV6-5 and TRBJ2-5, with 8 bases matching TRBD2. Trimming took 2 bases from V and 2 from J; bases not matched to a gene: 4. The CDR3 has 15 residues. CDR1 is MNHEY and CDR2 is SVGAGI in the germline V gene. The CDR3 DNA sequence: TGTGCCAGCAGTTACCCGGGGGGGCGGCAAGAGACCCAGTACTTC. It codes for CASSYPGGRQETQYF.

The chain recombines TRBV4-3 with TRBJ2-7, with D possibly matching TRBD2 (6 bases). Germline V gene data show CDR1 as LGHNA and CDR2 as YSLEER. The ends were cut back, 1 base at V and 2 bases at J, with 9 bases in the middle. This CDR3 spans 14 amino acids. The CDR3 loop reads CASSQGGGTYEQYF. The CDR3 DNA sequence: TGCGCCAGCAGCCAAGGAGGAGGGACCTACGAGCAGTACTTC.

The chain couples TRBV4-2 to TRBJ2-5; 9 positions agree with TRBD2. V lost 1 base and J lost 4; bases outside the gene matches: 4. The CDR3 has 15 amino acids. Germline-derived CDR1 and CDR2 are LGHNA and YNFKEQ. CDR3 nucleotide sequence: TGTGCCAGCAGCCAAGTAGCGGGAGTAGGAGAGACCCAGTACTTC. It specifies CASSQVAGVGETQYF.

The CDR3 spells CASSRTGSLAGATDTQYF. As DNA, the CDR3 is TGTGCCAGCAGCCGGACCGGCAGCCTAGCGGGAGCAACAGATACGCAGTATTTT. This chain uses TRBV3-1 (or the pseudogene TRBV3-2) with TRBJ2-3; TRBD2 agrees at 10 bases. Germline values: CDR1 LGHDT, CDR2 YNNKEL (reference sequence). With 4 bases clipped from V and 3 bases from J, the junction kept 13 bases outside the gene matches. CDR3 size: 18 residues.

The chain links TRBV23-1 to TRBJ2-2; unclear D gene. TRBV23-1 is identified as an open reading frame with a role that is uncertain. The V gene lost 2 bases and the J gene lost 3 bases, with 13 bases spanning the gap. CDR3 length equals 16 residues. This CDR3 reads CASSQKGALYTGELFF. For the CDR3, the DNA is TGCGCCAGCAGTCAAAAAGGAGCCCTATACACCGGGGAGCTGTTTTTT.